This TCR beta chain was sequenced during a study of OX40 agonist ivuxolimab in advanced cancers. Overall study context: Administration of intravenous ivuxolimab to patients occurred every 2 weeks at 0.01 to 10 mg/kg. Of mixed ages from about 23 to 79 and averaging 60 years, the group was 65% to 85% male.

With regard to this clone: Its target is unknown.

Measured with immunoSEQ multiplex PCR; TCRdb has only the in-frame clones, and not every one. The top ten clones hold roughly 7.9% of a sample with some 71,000 clones, 84% of them seen once. Study findings and constraints: Among the least clonally expanded were partial responders at 0.1-3.0 mg/kg.

Peripheral blood came from all dose cohorts at three timepoints. Germline V gene lookup returns CDR1 GTSNPN and CDR2 SVGIG (reference sequence). The CDR3 is made up of 14 amino acids. Trimming cost V 1 base and J 0 bases, with 7 bases left between them. The specimen was CD4+ or CD8+ T cells sorted from blood, collected in a trial of the OX40 agonist ivuxolimab. This TCR derives from an adult with an advanced solid tumor such as melanoma, head and neck, liver or kidney cancer. The chain uses TRBV30 and TRBJ2-1; D call uncertain. The CDR3 DNA follows: TGTGCCTGGAGTGGGTTAATCTCCTACAATGAGCAGTTCTTC. This translates into CAWSGLISYNEQFF.